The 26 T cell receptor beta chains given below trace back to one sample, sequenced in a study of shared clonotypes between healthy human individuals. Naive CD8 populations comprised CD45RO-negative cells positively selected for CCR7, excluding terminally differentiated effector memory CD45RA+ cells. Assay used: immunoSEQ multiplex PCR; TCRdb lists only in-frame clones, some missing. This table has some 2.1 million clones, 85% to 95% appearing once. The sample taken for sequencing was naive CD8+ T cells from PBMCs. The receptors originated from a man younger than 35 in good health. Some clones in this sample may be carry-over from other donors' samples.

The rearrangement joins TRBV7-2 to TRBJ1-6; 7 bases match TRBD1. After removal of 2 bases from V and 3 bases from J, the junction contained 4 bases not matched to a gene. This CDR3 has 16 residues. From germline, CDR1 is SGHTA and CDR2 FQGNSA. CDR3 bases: TGTGCCAGCAGCTTAACAGGGGTTGTCTATAATTCACCCCTCCACTTT. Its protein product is CASSLTGVVYNSPLHF.

CDR3 coding DNA: TGTGCCAGCACTTCACTGGGTGACGAGCAGTACTTC. Protein: CASTSLGDEQYF. The gene calls are TRBV6-5 and TRBJ2-7; no clear D gene. This CDR3 has 12 amino acids. Germline lookup yields CDR1 MNHEY and CDR2 SVGAGI. The V end lost 7 bases, the J end lost 5 bases, and 12 bases lay between the germline ends.

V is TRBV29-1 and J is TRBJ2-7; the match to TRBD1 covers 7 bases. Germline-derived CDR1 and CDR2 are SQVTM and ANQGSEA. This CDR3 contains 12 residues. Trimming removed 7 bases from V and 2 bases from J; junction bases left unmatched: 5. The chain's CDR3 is CSALTGTYEQYF. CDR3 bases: TGCAGCGCTCTGACAGGGACCTACGAGCAGTACTTC.

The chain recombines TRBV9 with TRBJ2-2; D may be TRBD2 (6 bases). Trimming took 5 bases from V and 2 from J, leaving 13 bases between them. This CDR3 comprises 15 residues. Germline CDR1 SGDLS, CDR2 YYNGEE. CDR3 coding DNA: TGTGCCAGCAGAGACGGGGGTCTTAACACCGGGGAGCTGTTTTTT. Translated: CASRDGGLNTGELFF.

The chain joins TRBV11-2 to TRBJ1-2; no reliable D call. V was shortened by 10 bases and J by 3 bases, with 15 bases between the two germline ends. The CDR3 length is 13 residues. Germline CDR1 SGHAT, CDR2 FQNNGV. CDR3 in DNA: TGTGCCACGCGGTTTGTCTCGGACTATGGCTACACCTTC. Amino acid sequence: CATRFVSDYGYTF.

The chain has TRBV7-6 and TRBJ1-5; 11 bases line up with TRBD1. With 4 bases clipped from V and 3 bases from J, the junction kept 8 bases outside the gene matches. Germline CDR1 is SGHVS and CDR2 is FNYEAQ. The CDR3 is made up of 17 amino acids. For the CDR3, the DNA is TGTGCCAGCAGCTCCCGGACAGGGGGCCCGCTCAATCAGCCCCAGCATTTT. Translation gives CASSSRTGGPLNQPQHF.

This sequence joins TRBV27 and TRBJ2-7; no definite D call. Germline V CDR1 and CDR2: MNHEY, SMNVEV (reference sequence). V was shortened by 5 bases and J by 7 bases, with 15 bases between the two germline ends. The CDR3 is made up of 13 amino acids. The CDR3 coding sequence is TGTGCCAGCAGTCCGCGGTCACTGGGGGAGCAGTACTTC. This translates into CASSPRSLGEQYF.

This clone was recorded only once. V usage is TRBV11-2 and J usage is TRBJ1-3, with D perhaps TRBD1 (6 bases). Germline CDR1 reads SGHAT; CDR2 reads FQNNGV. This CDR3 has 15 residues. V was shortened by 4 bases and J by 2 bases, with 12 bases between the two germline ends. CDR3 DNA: TGTGCCAGCAGCTCGTACAGGGATGCTGGAAACACCATATATTTT. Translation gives CASSSYRDAGNTIYF.

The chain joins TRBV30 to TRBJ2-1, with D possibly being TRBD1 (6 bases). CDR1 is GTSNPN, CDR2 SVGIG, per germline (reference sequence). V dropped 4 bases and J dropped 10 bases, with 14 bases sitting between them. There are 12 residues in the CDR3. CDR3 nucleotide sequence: TGTGCCTGGACAGGGGTTAGGGGGGAGCAGTTCTTC. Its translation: CAWTGVRGEQFF. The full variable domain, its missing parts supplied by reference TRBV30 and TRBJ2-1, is SQTIHQWPATLVQPVGSPLSLECTVEGTSNPNLYWYRQAAGRGLQLLFYSVGIGQISSEVPQNLSASRPQDRQFILSSKKLLLSDSGFYLCAWTGVRGEQFFGPGTRLTVL.

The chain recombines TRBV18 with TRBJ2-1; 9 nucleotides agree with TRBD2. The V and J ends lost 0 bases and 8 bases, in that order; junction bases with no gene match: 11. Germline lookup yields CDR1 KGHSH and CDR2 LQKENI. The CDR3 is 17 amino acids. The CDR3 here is CASSPPVLAGIWDEQFF. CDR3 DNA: TGTGCCAGCTCACCACCGGTTCTAGCGGGAATATGGGATGAGCAGTTCTTC.

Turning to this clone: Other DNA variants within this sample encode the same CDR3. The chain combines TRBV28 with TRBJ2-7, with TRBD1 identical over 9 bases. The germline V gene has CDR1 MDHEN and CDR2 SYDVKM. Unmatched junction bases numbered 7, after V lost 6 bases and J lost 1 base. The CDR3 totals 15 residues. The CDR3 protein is CASSPTGGGSYEQYF. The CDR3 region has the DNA TGTGCCAGCAGCCCGACAGGGGGTGGTTCCTACGAGCAGTACTTC.

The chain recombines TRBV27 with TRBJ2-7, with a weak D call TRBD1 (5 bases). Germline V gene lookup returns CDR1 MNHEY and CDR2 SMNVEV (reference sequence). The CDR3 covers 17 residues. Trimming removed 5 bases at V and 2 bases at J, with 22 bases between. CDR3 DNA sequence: TGTGCCAGCAGTCCCGCCCCTTGGCAGGGAAGCCCCTACGAGCAGTACTTC. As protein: CASSPAPWQGSPYEQYF.

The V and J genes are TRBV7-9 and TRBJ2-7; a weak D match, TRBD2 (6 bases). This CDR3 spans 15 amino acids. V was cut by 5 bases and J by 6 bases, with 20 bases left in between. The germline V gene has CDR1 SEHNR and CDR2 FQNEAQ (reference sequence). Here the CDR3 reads CASSGTDGRRPEQYF. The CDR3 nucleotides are TGTGCCAGCAGCGGAACGGACGGGAGACGACCCGAGCAGTACTTC.

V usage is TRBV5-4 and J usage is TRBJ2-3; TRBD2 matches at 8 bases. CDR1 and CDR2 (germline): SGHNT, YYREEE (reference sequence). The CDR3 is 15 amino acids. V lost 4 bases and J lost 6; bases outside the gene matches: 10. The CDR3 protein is CASSRGRGGTDTQYF. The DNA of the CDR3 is TGTGCCAGCAGCCGCGGACGGGGGGGTACTGATACGCAGTATTTT.

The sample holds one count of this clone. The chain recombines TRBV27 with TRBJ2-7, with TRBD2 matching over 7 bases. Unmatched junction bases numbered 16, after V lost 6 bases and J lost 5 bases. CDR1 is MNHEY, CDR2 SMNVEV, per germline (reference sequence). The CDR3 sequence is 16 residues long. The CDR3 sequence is CASSASSAGVVHEQYF. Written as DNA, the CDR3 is TGTGCCAGCAGCGCATCCTCGGCGGGAGTAGTCCACGAGCAGTACTTC.

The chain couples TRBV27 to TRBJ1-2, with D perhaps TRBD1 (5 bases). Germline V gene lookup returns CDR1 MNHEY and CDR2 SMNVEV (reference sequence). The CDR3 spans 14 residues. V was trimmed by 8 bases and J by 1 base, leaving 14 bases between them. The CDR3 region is CASGARGVNYGYTF. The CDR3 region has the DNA TGTGCCAGCGGCGCCCGGGGGGTTAACTATGGCTACACCTTC.

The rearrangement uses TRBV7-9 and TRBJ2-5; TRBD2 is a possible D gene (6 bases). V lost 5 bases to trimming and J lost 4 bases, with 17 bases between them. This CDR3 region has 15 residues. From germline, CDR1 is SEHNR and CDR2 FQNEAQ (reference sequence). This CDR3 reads CASSGRDFHPETQYF. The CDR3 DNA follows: TGTGCCAGCAGCGGTAGGGACTTCCATCCAGAGACCCAGTACTTC.

The CDR3 protein is CASSANRDRWAYEQYF. The CDR3 DNA is TGTGCCAGCAGTGCGAACCGGGACAGATGGGCCTACGAGCAGTACTTC. This chain links TRBV27 with TRBJ2-7, with 7 positions matching TRBD1. Germline V gives CDR1 MNHEY, CDR2 SMNVEV (reference sequence). The CDR3 extends over 16 amino acids. V gave up 5 bases and J gave up 2 bases; unmatched junction bases: 12.

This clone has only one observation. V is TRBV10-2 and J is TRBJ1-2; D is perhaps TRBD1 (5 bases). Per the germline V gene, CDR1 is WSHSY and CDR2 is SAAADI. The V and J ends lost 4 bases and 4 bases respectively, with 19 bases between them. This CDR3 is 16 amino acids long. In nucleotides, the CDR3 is TGCGCCAGCAGTGGCAGGGAGGAGGGGCTCTCCTATGGCTACACCTTC. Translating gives CASSGREEGLSYGYTF.

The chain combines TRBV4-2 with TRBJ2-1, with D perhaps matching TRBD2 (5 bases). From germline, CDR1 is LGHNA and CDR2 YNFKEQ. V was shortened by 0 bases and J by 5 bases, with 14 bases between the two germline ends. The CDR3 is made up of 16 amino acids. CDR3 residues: CASSQDWRPPHNEQFF. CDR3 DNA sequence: TGTGCCAGCAGCCAAGATTGGAGGCCACCCCACAATGAGCAGTTCTTC.

In nucleotides, the CDR3 is TGTGCCAGCAGCTCCAGGACTAGCCGTCTGTACAATGAGCAGTTCTTC. Amino acid sequence: CASSSRTSRLYNEQFF. The V and J genes are TRBV6-6 and TRBJ2-1; 8 bases fit TRBD2. The CDR3 totals 16 residues. J was trimmed by 4 bases and V by 6 bases; bases with no gene match: 11. Germline values: CDR1 MNHNY, CDR2 SVGAGI (reference sequence).

The CDR3 coding sequence is TGTGCCAGCAGTTTATCTACAGGGGGCGTCGGAGGCTACACCTTC. Amino acid sequence: CASSLSTGGVGGYTF. J is TRBJ1-2 and V is TRBV27, with 9 bases fitting TRBD1. CDR1 and CDR2 (germline): MNHEY, SMNVEV (reference sequence). V shed 0 bases, J shed 8 bases, and the junction held 7 bases outside the gene matches. The CDR3 has 15 residues.

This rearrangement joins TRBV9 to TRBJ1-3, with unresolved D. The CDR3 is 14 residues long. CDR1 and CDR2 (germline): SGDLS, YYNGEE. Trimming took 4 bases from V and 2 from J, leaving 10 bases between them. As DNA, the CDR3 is TGTGCCAGCAGCCCTTCAACCACTGGAAACACCATATATTTT. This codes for CASSPSTTGNTIYF.

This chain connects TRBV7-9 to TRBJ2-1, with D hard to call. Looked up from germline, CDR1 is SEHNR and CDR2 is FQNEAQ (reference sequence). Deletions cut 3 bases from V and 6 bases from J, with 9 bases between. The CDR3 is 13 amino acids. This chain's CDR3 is CASSFPAFNEQFF. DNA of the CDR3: TGTGCCAGCAGCTTTCCTGCTTTCAATGAGCAGTTCTTC.

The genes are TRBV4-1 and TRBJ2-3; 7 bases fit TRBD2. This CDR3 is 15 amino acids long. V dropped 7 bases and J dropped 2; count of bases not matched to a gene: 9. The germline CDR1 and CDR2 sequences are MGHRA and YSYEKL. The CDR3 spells CASTTPAGHTDTQYF. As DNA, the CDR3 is TGCGCCAGCACCACCCCAGCGGGGCACACAGATACGCAGTATTTT.

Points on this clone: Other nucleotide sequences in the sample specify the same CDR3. CDR3 amino acids: CASSYSSEKLFF. CDR3 sequence (DNA): TGTGCCAGCAGTTACTCGAGTGAAAAACTGTTTTTT. The chain links TRBV6-6 to TRBJ1-4; unclear D gene. The CDR3 consists of 12 residues. V was trimmed by 0 bases and J by 7 bases, leaving 3 bases between them. Germline CDR1 is MNHNY and CDR2 is SVGAGI (reference sequence).